This is a list of T cell receptor beta chains from one sample in a study of regulatory T cells in long-lasting Graves disease. TCRdb passed the multiplex PCR reads through MiXCR, listing each CDR3 protein once. This table has 200,000 to 250,000 distinct CDR3 sequences, approximately 18% appearing once. The data were also submitted as part of a second study, on T cells in Graves' hyperthyroidism and ophthalmopathy.

The sequences come from peripheral blood mononuclear cells (PBMCs), collected at new diagnosis, from a patient treated with antithyroid drugs. These receptors all come from a woman between 25 and 40 years old with Graves disease. Each CDR3 is given with its conserved first and last residue. D genes are given only for firm matches. Where a row states a size, it is once, few, many or the class of an expanded clone; other rows omit it.

TRBV7-6	TRBJ1-3	-	-	TGTGCCAGCAGCTTAGCCGGGGGGCCAGTCTCTGGAAACACCATATATTTT	CASSLAGGPVSGNTIYF
TRBV7-9	TRBJ1-4	many	-	TGTGCCAGCATTGGAAAAAGGCAGGGACCGACTAATGAAAAACTGTTTTTT	CASIGKRQGPTNEKLFF
TRBV6-1	TRBJ1-6	many	TRBD1	TGTGCCAGCAGTGAAGGGACAGGGGGCTATAATTCACCCCTCCACTTT	CASSEGTGGYNSPLHF
TRBV28	TRBJ2-7	-	-	TGTGCCAGTAGTACCATACGTCATTTAGGTCCCTACGAGCAGTACTTC	CASSTIRHLGPYEQYF
TRBV19	TRBJ1-1	many	-	TGTGCCAGTAGTATAGGGGGGCCAAACACTGAAGCTTTCTTT	CASSIGGPNTEAFF
TRBV11-2	TRBJ1-6	few	-	TGTGCCAGCAGCTTAGTTGAGAGAGCACCCCTCCACTTT	CASSLVERAPLHF
TRBV19	TRBJ2-1	-	TRBD1	TGTGCCAGTACCCTGATGGACAGGGTCCATGAGCAGTTCTTC	CASTLMDRVHEQFF
TRBV6-2/TRBV6-3	TRBJ1-1	many	TRBD1	TGTGCCAGCACCAAGGGACAGTTAAACACTGAAGCTTTCTTT	CASTKGQLNTEAFF
TRBV20-1	TRBJ2-1	many	-	TGCAGTGCTAGAGATCTACGACAGCTTTACAATGAGCAGTTCTTC	CSARDLRQLYNEQFF
TRBV28	TRBJ1-4	many	-	TGTGCCAGCCTCCCATCGGTACTTAATGAAAAACTGTTTTTT	CASLPSVLNEKLFF
TRBV24-1	TRBJ2-4	few	-	TGTGCCACCAGTGACCCGAATCTAGCCAAAAACATTCAGTACTTC	CATSDPNLAKNIQYF
TRBV6-4	TRBJ1-2	-	-	TGTGCCAGCAGTGACTCGTTCTATGGCTACACCTTC	CASSDSFYGYTF
TRBV5-4	TRBJ1-2	few	-	TGTGCCAGCAGCACCTACAGCAGCTGGAGCTACACCTTC	CASSTYSSWSYTF
TRBV2	TRBJ1-2	many	-	TGTGCCAGCACCCGGTGGACAGCTCCTAACTATGGCTACACCTTC	CASTRWTAPNYGYTF
TRBV18	TRBJ1-6	-	TRBD1	TGTGCCAGCTCAGACAGGGGCTCCTATAATTCACCCCTCCACTTT	CASSDRGSYNSPLHF
TRBV20-1	TRBJ1-5	-	-	TGCAGTGCTAGAGATCGGGGCCGGATCAATCAGCCCCAGCATTTT	CSARDRGRINQPQHF
TRBV2	TRBJ2-3	-	TRBD1	TGTGCCAGCAGCTATACCGGGACAGGGTGGAGCACAGATACGCAGTATTTT	CASSYTGTGWSTDTQYF
TRBV5-6	TRBJ2-1	many	-	TGTGCCAGCAGCTCCCCGGGGCGGAGCTCCTACAATGAGCAGTTCTTC	CASSSPGRSSYNEQFF
TRBV27	TRBJ1-1	-	-	TGTGCCAGCAGTTTGACAACAGAGGCGAACACTGAAGCTTTCTTT	CASSLTTEANTEAFF
TRBV5-6	TRBJ2-7	few	-	TGTGCCAGCAGCTCCCCGGGGATATACGAGCAGTACTTT	CASSSPGIYEQYF
TRBV5-5	TRBJ1-5	-	TRBD1	TGTGCCAGCAGCTTAGGGACAGGGCGGAACAATCAGCCCCAGCATTTT	CASSLGTGRNNQPQHF
TRBV13	TRBJ2-3	few	TRBD2	TGTGCCAGCAGCCTGAGCGGGACCCATAGCACAGATACGCAGTATTTT	CASSLSGTHSTDTQYF
TRBV28	TRBJ1-1	few	TRBD1	TGTGCCAGCAGTTTGGACAGGGGCCTGAACACTGAAGCTTTCTTT	CASSLDRGLNTEAFF
TRBV20-1	TRBJ2-1	-	-	TGCAGTGCACCAGGCAGCGGGCGGTCCAATGGGCAGTTCTTC	CSAPGSGRSNGQFF
TRBV20-1	TRBJ1-3	-	-	TGCAGTGCTAGAGGGGAGGCTCCCTCTGGAAACACCATATATTTT	CSARGEAPSGNTIYF
TRBV2	TRBJ2-4	many	-	TGTGCCAGCAGTGATAGGCAGGGAGAAAACATTCAGTACTTC	CASSDRQGENIQYF
TRBV5-1	TRBJ1-1	many	-	TGCGCCAGCAGTCCCTCCCTTATGATGGCTGCCGGAGCTTTCTTT	CASSPSLMMAAGAFF
TRBV5-1	TRBJ1-4	many	TRBD1	TGCGCCAGCAGCTTAGACAGGGGGAATGAAAAACTGTTTTTT	CASSLDRGNEKLFF
TRBV20-1	TRBJ2-3	many	-	TGCAGCGCGGAGGGAGATACGCAGTATTTT	CSAEGDTQYF
TRBV24-1	TRBJ2-2	many	TRBD1	TGTGCCACCAGTGATTTGCAGGGGACAGGGATCACCGGGGAGCTGTTTTTT	CATSDLQGTGITGELFF
TRBV11-2	TRBJ1-2	few	-	TGTGCCAGCAGCTTGGGGCAGGGGATAGGCGGCTACACCTTC	CASSLGQGIGGYTF
TRBV30	TRBJ1-1	many	TRBD1	TGTGCCTCCAAGGACAGGATGTTAGAAGCTTTCTTT	CASKDRMLEAFF
TRBV7-3	TRBJ2-3	few	TRBD2	TGTGCCAGCAGCCTAGGAGTGGGGACTAGCGGGGGTGGGGATACGCAGTATTTT	CASSLGVGTSGGGDTQYF